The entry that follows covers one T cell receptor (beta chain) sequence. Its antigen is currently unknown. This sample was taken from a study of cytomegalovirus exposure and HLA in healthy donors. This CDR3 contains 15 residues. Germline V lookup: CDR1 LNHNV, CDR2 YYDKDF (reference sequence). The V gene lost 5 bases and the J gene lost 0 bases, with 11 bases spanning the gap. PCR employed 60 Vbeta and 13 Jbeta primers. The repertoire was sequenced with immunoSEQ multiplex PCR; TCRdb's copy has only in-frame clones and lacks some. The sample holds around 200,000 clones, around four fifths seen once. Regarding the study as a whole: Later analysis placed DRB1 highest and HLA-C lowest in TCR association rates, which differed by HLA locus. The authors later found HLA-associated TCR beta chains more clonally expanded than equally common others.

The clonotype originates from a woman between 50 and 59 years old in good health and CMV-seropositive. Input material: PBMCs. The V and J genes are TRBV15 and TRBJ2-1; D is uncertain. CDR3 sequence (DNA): TGTGCCACCAGCTATGCCCCGAGCTCCTACAATGAGCAGTTCTTC. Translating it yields CATSYAPSSYNEQFF.